Listed here is a single T cell receptor (beta chain). As yet, its antigen is unknown. This entry belongs to a study of T cell responses to AZD1222 COVID-19 vaccine. Sequenced by immunoSEQ multiplex PCR; TCRdb stores in-frame clones only, minus some. The sample yields 150,000 or so clones, 88% seen once. The CDR3 is 15 residues long. V gave up 4 bases and J gave up 8 bases; unmatched junction bases: 4. Germline V lookup: CDR1 MDHEN, CDR2 SYDVKM. Study observations and caveats: Donors skewed white British and female; clonal diversity was possibly underestimated. Unmutated variant regions reportedly attract nearly half of all spike-specific TCRs.

The source is an adult in good health. Source: peripheral blood, taken on day 0 of MenACWY control vaccination. The chain is built from TRBV28 and TRBJ2-1, with 14 bases that match TRBD2. The CDR3 loop reads CASSSAGLAGDEQFF. The CDR3, as DNA: TGTGCCAGCAGTTCCGCGGGACTAGCGGGAGATGAGCAGTTCTTC.